Below, one T cell receptor beta chain is given with its context. Its antigen is unidentified. Viral peptide pool expansion of antigen-specific CD4+ T cells preceded sequencing in the ViraFEST assay. After more than 9 days in culture, the CD4+ T cells were isolated. The person had PCR-confirmed SARS-CoV-2 infection between March and December 2020. IL-2 at 10 IU/ml and peptides at 9.5 to 10 ug/ml were added to cultured PBMC, around 2 million per well. The V end was cut by 7 bases, the J end by 0 bases, with 12 bases between. Germline lookup yields CDR1 GTSNPN and CDR2 SVGIG (reference sequence). This CDR3 is built from 14 residues. Only in-frame clones appear in the TCRdb table, and some are missing; sequencing was by immunoSEQ multiplex PCR. The data show approximately 26,000 clones, 69% seen once. The data derive from a study of vaccination effects on CD4 cells after COVID-19. Across the study: The vaccine given was either BNT162b2 or mRNA-1273, in two doses. Sample donation by two convalescent patients took place 16 days and one week before vaccination.

The material sequenced was CD4+ T cells from PBMCs cultured with SARS-CoV-2 spike peptides, taken before COVID-19 vaccination. This chain connects TRBV30 to TRBJ1-4; weak D call: TRBD1 (6 bases). The clonotype originates from a human donor who had a prior SARS-CoV-2 infection. The CDR3 protein is CASQQGTTNEKLFF. The CDR3 nucleotides read TGTGCCTCACAACAGGGCACAACTAATGAAAAACTGTTTTTT.